This TCR beta chain appears in the sequencing data of a study of lymphopenia after photon versus proton radiotherapy (dated by TCRdb to 2018 to 2020). Looking at the study overall: The immunological effects of photon versus proton radiation therapy were compared in patients with gastrointestinal tumors who developed high-grade lymphopenia. The cohort comprised 20 or so patients with gastrointestinal tumors who received either photon or proton therapy and then developed lymphopenia. The goal of the study was to characterize the differences between the two radiation modalities in how they affect the immune system. What the study reported, not specific to this receptor: During treatment, patients who received photon therapy lost naive T cells and TCR diversity and gained effector/memory populations, whereas patients who received proton therapy remained relatively stable. The survival association was assessed only in patients who died, and better survival with proton therapy was presented by the authors as a possibility rather than a demonstrated result. Across the cohort, a larger post-nadir drop in TCR diversity was inversely correlated with overall survival time among patients who died. Once the lymphocyte count had reached its nadir, the repertoires of photon-treated patients showed oligoclonal expansion, particularly of CD8+ Temra cells, and this expansion drove the decline in diversity.

Comment on this clone: Its antigen has not been determined. The record has no base qualities; no much larger clone is one base away.

Preparation of the library involved the immunoSEQ multiplex PCR assay. T cell repertoires were profiled by deep sequencing of rearranged TCR beta loci, alongside multiparametric flow cytometry. TCRdb's version of the immuneACCESS table is confined to in-frame rearrangements and falls short of the full clone set. An unresolved V gene accounts for under half of the shortfall where checked; the remainder is of unknown origin. The sample table shows approximately 65,000 clones, and around 87% are seen once. The ten largest make up 11% of the sample. The CDR3 runs 14 amino acids, cysteine and phenylalanine included. Only the CDR3 DNA is retained, 42 bases long and in frame from the first base. The junction shows trimming of 1 base on V and 5 bases on J, and the gene matches do not reach 7 bases of it. Looking up the germline V gene (reference sequence) yields CDR1 GTSNPN and CDR2 SVGIG.

The chain employs TRBV30 and TRBJ2-7; the junction holds 8 bases that match TRBD2. This clonotype originated in a man older than 75 with esophageal cancer. The sequencing here drew on peripheral blood, taken from a patient treated with proton-based radiotherapy. The DNA reads TGTGCCTGGAGTGCAGCGGGAGCTAGACACGAGCAGTACTTC. It specifies CAWSAAGARHEQYF.